This T cell receptor (beta chain) emerged from a study of T-cell memory formation after mild COVID-19. Looked up from germline, CDR1 is SGHRS and CDR2 is YFSETQ. The junction had 13 bases not matched to a gene; V was cut back by 5 bases and J by 3 bases. This CDR3 has 16 amino acids. TCRdb ran MiXCR on the 5' RACE reads and lists one entry per CDR3 protein. The sample carries roughly 250,000 distinct CDR3 sequences, approximately 16% recorded once. There are many counts of this clonotype. Sequenced sample: PBMCs or a T cell subset sorted from them (not recorded which). The chain joins TRBV5-1 to TRBJ2-5; 7 bases fit TRBD1. This clonotype was sampled from a man aged 18 to 30 who had mild COVID-19 (a few samples of this study predate the infection). Cell type and time point are not known. The CDR3 here is CASRTIPGTAKETQYF. In DNA, the CDR3 is TGCGCCAGCAGGACTATACCCGGGACAGCAAAAGAGACCCAGTACTTC. Full variable domain (missing parts from reference TRBV5-1 and TRBJ2-5): KAGVTQTPRYLIKTRGQQVTLSCSPISGHRSVSWYQQTPGQGLQFLFEYFSETQRNKGNFPGRFSGRQFSNSRSEMNVSTLELGDSALYLCASRTIPGTAKETQYFGPGTRLLVL.